The 32 T cell receptor beta chains listed next were all sequenced from one sample in a study of blood T cells in healthy people across ages. A J-beta primer mix and a sample-barcoded 5' primer were used in a second PCR of roughly 6 to 12 cycles. MiXCR, run by TCRdb on the 5' RACE reads, gives a single entry per CDR3 protein. The table records roughly 1,700,000 distinct CDR3 sequences, 28% of them present only once. The sample consisted of blood. The receptors shown here come from a woman aged 30 to 39 in good health.

The chain couples TRBV12-3 or TRBV12-4 to TRBJ1-1; the match to TRBD1 covers 8 bases. Trimming removed 3 bases from V and 4 bases from J; junction bases left unmatched: 4. The CDR3 length is 14 residues. In DNA form, the CDR3 reads TGTGCCAGCAGTTTCAGGACAGGGATCACTGAAGCTTTCTTT. This sequence encodes CASSFRTGITEAFF.

CDR3 in amino acids: CASSFGGRVGYEQYF. CDR3 nucleotide sequence: TGTGCCAGCAGTTTTGGGGGAAGAGTTGGTTACGAGCAGTACTTC. The rearrangement joins TRBV28 to TRBJ2-7; D assignment may be TRBD1 or TRBD2 (5 bases each). CDR1 MDHEN and CDR2 SYDVKM come from the germline V gene. This CDR3 is built from 15 residues. With 3 bases removed from V and 4 bases from J, the gap between germline ends came to 16 bases.

The chain employs TRBV20-1 and TRBJ1-1; D may be TRBD1 (5 bases). The germline CDR1 and CDR2 sequences are DFQATT and SNEGSKA (reference sequence). CDR3 length: 13 amino acids. Trimming removed 5 bases from V and 3 bases from J, with 13 bases in between. CDR3 bases: TGCAGTGCTCCGGCCGGGGGGGACACTGAAGCTTTCTTT. Its protein is CSAPAGGDTEAFF.

The J gene is TRBJ1-3, the V gene TRBV20-1; 7 nucleotides match TRBD1. Germline trimming cut 1 base from V and 7 bases from J; bases unmatched to any gene: 7. CDR1 is DFQATT, CDR2 SNEGSKA, per germline (reference sequence). The length of the CDR3 is 14 residues. The DNA for the CDR3 is TGCAGTGCTAGAGCAGGGGGGGTGGGCAACACCATATATTTT. The encoded protein is CSARAGGVGNTIYF.

The rearrangement uses TRBV9 and TRBJ2-6; 7 nucleotides agree with TRBD2. Germline V gene data show CDR1 as SGDLS and CDR2 as YYNGEE. CDR3 length: 18 amino acids. After removal of 0 bases from V and 1 base from J, the junction contained 7 bases not matched to a gene. Here the CDR3 DNA reads TGTGCCAGCAGCGTAGGACCGGGAGGAACATCTGGGGCCAACGTCCTGACTTTC. It translates to CASSVGPGGTSGANVLTF.

This clonotype was counted a single time. Here the CDR3 omits its conserved ending phenylalanine or tryptophan, so a read error is the likely source. V gene TRBV30 combines with J gene TRBJ2-2; D perhaps matches TRBD2 (6 bases). The CDR3 is 13 residues long. The germline V gene has CDR1 GTSNPN and CDR2 SVGIG (reference sequence). As DNA, the CDR3 is TGTGCTTGGGACTTTAATGTGGCCGGGGAGCTGTTTGTT. Amino acids: CAWDFNVAGELFV.

There are a few counts of this clonotype. The rearrangement uses TRBV20-1 and TRBJ2-1; 8 bases align to TRBD1. J lost 8 bases, V lost 6 bases, and 12 bases had no gene match. Germline V gene lookup returns CDR1 DFQATT and CDR2 SNEGSKA (reference sequence). The CDR3 spans 14 residues. Here the CDR3 reads CSAISGQGSDEQFF. The CDR3 bases are TGCAGTGCCATATCCGGACAGGGCTCCGATGAGCAGTTCTTC.

The V gene is TRBV7-9, the J gene TRBJ2-6; no firm D call. The V and J ends lost 5 bases and 2 bases respectively, with 19 bases between them. Germline CDR1 reads SEHNR; CDR2 reads FQNEAQ (reference sequence). The CDR3 length is 18 residues. CDR3 in DNA: TGTGCCAGCAGCCCCCCACTGGGGTCCAAGCCTGGGGCCAACGTCCTGACTTTC. Translation gives CASSPPLGSKPGANVLTF.

This clonotype was seen a few times. V is TRBV10-3 and J is TRBJ2-3, with 8 bases aligning to TRBD2. V gave up 2 bases and J gave up 4 bases; unmatched junction bases: 17. Germline CDR1 reads ENHRY; CDR2 reads SYGVKD. CDR3 size: 19 residues. The CDR3 spells CAISERVQDTGREADTQYF. DNA of the CDR3: TGTGCCATCAGTGAGCGGGTCCAAGATACTGGGCGGGAGGCAGATACGCAGTATTTT.

The chain is built from TRBV20-1 and TRBJ1-6; 7 bases map to TRBD1. V was pared by 1 base and J by 7 bases, with 7 bases of the junction left unmatched. The length of the CDR3 is 15 residues. CDR1 is DFQATT, CDR2 SNEGSKA, per germline (reference sequence). The DNA of the CDR3 is TGCAGTGCTAGAGGGAGGGGGCAACGCAATTCACCCCTCCACTTT. As protein: CSARGRGQRNSPLHF.

The V call is TRBV20-1, the J call TRBJ2-1; 8 bases fit TRBD2. Germline loops: CDR1 DFQATT, CDR2 SNEGSKA (reference sequence). The CDR3 totals 15 residues. Trimming removed 5 bases from V and 5 bases from J; junction bases left unmatched: 11. CDR3 protein: CSASNTGGPNNEQFF. The CDR3 nucleotides read TGCAGTGCTTCCAATACGGGGGGGCCTAACAATGAGCAGTTCTTC.

V usage is TRBV9 and J usage is TRBJ2-7; tentatively, D is TRBD1 (6 bases). CDR3 length equals 15 residues. Germline CDR1 SGDLS, CDR2 YYNGEE. Deletions cut 4 bases from V and 7 bases from J, with 21 bases between. The CDR3 protein is CASSPTGTRNTEQYF. CDR3 nucleotides: TGTGCCAGCAGCCCAACCGGGACAAGGAATACGGAGCAGTACTTC.

In this sample, this clonotype turned up many times. The J gene is TRBJ2-3, the V gene TRBV20-1, with 9 bases lining up with TRBD1. Per the germline V gene, CDR1 is DFQATT and CDR2 is SNEGSKA (reference sequence). V lost 5 bases to trimming and J lost 2 bases; unmatched junction nucleotides: 11. The CDR3 contains 16 residues. The CDR3 protein is CSAPDRGQAHTDTQYF. The CDR3 coding sequence is TGCAGTGCTCCGGACAGGGGACAAGCCCACACAGATACGCAGTATTTT.

This clonotype was seen more than once but under ten times. For the CDR3, the DNA is TGTGCCAGCAGCCAACAGATAGGGCAGGGGACAGGTAAAGAAAAACTGTTTTTT. It codes for CASSQQIGQGTGKEKLFF. V usage is TRBV4-2 and J usage is TRBJ1-4; 8 bases are a match to TRBD1. Trimming took 2 bases from V and 8 from J; bases not matched to a gene: 16. Germline V gives CDR1 LGHNA, CDR2 YNFKEQ. The CDR3 covers 18 residues.

V and J are TRBV4-3 and TRBJ1-6; unclear D gene. CDR1 is LGHNA and CDR2 is YSLEER in the germline V gene. V dropped 0 bases and J dropped 8 bases, with 14 bases sitting between them. This CDR3 contains 16 residues. CDR3 protein: CASSQDRLLGDSPLHF. The CDR3 DNA is TGCGCCAGCAGCCAAGATCGGCTCCTTGGTGATTCACCCCTCCACTTT.

To note about this clonotype: Just one base apart from a much larger clone, this may be a read error. V usage is TRBV29-1 and J usage is TRBJ2-1; 10 bases map to TRBD2. This CDR3 is 14 amino acids long. The J segment lost 9 bases and the V segment lost 7 bases, leaving 12 bases of the junction unmatched. Germline CDR1 SQVTM, CDR2 ANQGSEA. The CDR3 sequence: CSAFRAGGPSEQFF. In DNA form, the CDR3 reads TGCAGCGCTTTCCGAGCGGGAGGGCCTAGTGAGCAGTTCTTC.

The rearrangement joins TRBV27 to TRBJ1-2; D unclear. In germline, CDR1 is MNHEY, CDR2 SMNVEV (reference sequence). V lost 0 bases, J lost 4 bases, and 12 bases lay in between. CDR3 length equals 15 residues. In DNA, the CDR3 is TGTGCCAGCAGTTTATCGACCCAATACCCCTATGGCTACACCTTC. The encoded protein is CASSLSTQYPYGYTF.

In this sample, this clonotype turned up many times. The genes are TRBV10-3 and TRBJ2-7; maybe TRBD1 (6 bases). Germline CDR1 ENHRY, CDR2 SYGVKD. V lost 11 bases to trimming and J lost 6 bases, with 20 bases between them. The CDR3 runs to 13 residues. CDR3 residues: CAPGERGQPEQYF. For the CDR3, the DNA is TGTGCCCCTGGGGAGAGGGGACAACCCGAGCAGTACTTC.

This clonotype has only a few counts. The V gene is TRBV28, the J gene TRBJ2-1; D gene uncertain. The CDR3 has 12 residues. V dropped 3 bases and J dropped 9 bases, with 9 bases sitting between them. In germline, CDR1 is MDHEN, CDR2 SYDVKM. The CDR3 DNA follows: TGTGCCAGCAGTTTGTGGAGAGCTGAGCAGTTCTTC. This encodes CASSLWRAEQFF.

The rearrangement uses TRBV28 and TRBJ2-2; D might be TRBD2 (7 bases). The CDR3 totals 14 residues. Trimming shortened V by 6 bases and J by 7 bases, and 15 bases separated the two germline ends. The germline V gene has CDR1 MDHEN and CDR2 SYDVKM. The CDR3 spells CASRWGGQYGELFF. Written as DNA, the CDR3 is TGTGCCAGCAGATGGGGGGGCCAATACGGGGAGCTGTTTTTT. The full variable domain, in which reference TRBV28 and TRBJ2-2 provide the parts outside the CDR3, is DVKVTQSSRYLVKRTGEKVFLECVQDMDHENMFWYRQDPGLGLRLIYFSYDVKMKEKGDIPEGYSVSREKKERFSLILESASTNQTSMYLCASRWGGQYGELFFGEGSRLTVL.

This clonotype has a handful of counts. V usage is TRBV20-1 and J usage is TRBJ2-5; possibly TRBD2 for D (6 bases). The CDR3 runs 16 residues. Germline V CDR1 and CDR2: DFQATT, SNEGSKA (reference sequence). V was clipped by 5 bases and J by 0 bases, with 19 bases between them. The DNA for the CDR3 is TGCAGTGCTCCTCTGTATGCGGAGGGGTACCAAGAGACCCAGTACTTC. This encodes CSAPLYAEGYQETQYF.

The chain uses TRBV12-3 or TRBV12-4 and TRBJ1-1, with TRBD1 matching 8 bases. The CDR3 has 16 amino acids. V was clipped by 1 base and J by 0 bases; unmatched bases: 4. CDR3 in DNA: TGTGCCAGCAGTTTAGGGGACAGGACTATGAACACTGAAGCTTTCTTT. Its protein is CASSLGDRTMNTEAFF.

V gene TRBV25-1 combines with J gene TRBJ2-1, with TRBD2 matching over 11 bases. Germline V gene sequence: CDR1 MGHDK, CDR2 SYGVNS. V shed 6 bases and J 8 bases; nucleotides not matched to a gene: 3. CDR3 length: 13 residues. The DNA of the CDR3 is TGTGCCAGCAGGAGTAGCGGGAGGGATGAGCAGTTCTTC. This sequence encodes CASRSSGRDEQFF.

Remarks on this clonotype: One junction end does not reproduce the germline sequence, and a read error may be involved. CDR3 sequence: CSDRDMSGSLYEQYF. The CDR3 DNA reads TGCAGTGATAGAGATATGAGCGGGAGTTTGTACGAGCAGTACTTC. The genes are TRBV20-1 and TRBJ2-7; 8 nucleotides align to TRBD2. Looked up from germline, CDR1 is DFQATT and CDR2 is SNEGSKA (reference sequence). This CDR3 is built from 15 residues.

This clonotype was seen repeatedly, ten times or more. This chain links TRBV29-1 with TRBJ1-5, with 9 bases identical to TRBD1. The germline CDR1 and CDR2 sequences are SQVTM and ANQGSEA. The ends lost 6 bases at V and 3 bases at J; junction bases unmatched: 3. The CDR3 runs 13 residues. For the CDR3, the DNA is TGCAGCGTGCAACAGGGGGCCAATCAGCCCCAGCATTTT. Translation: CSVQQGANQPQHF.

This clonotype was seen only a few times. The chain is built from TRBV11-2 and TRBJ2-3; 7 bases match TRBD1. V shed 6 bases, J shed 2 bases, and the junction held 8 bases outside the gene matches. The CDR3 totals 15 residues. The germline gives CDR1 SGHAT, CDR2 FQNNGV. The CDR3: CASSRQGFVTDTQYF. Here the CDR3 DNA reads TGTGCCAGCAGTCGACAGGGTTTCGTCACAGATACGCAGTATTTT.

The sample holds many counts of this clonotype. The chain joins TRBV7-9 to TRBJ2-1; 11 bases are shared with TRBD1. The germline CDR1 and CDR2 sequences are SEHNR and FQNEAQ (reference sequence). The junction had 11 bases not matched to a gene; V was cut back by 0 bases and J by 7 bases. The CDR3 length is 18 residues. The CDR3 DNA reads TGTGCCAGCAGCTTAGCTCTGTCTCGGGACAGGGGGAGGAATGAGCAGTTCTTC. Its translation is CASSLALSRDRGRNEQFF.

This rearrangement joins TRBV18 to TRBJ1-1; maybe TRBD1 (5 bases). V lost 2 bases and J 3 bases, leaving 10 bases between the germline ends. Germline values: CDR1 KGHSH, CDR2 LQKENI. This CDR3 is 14 amino acids long. The chain's CDR3 is CASSPRGDDTEAFF. As DNA, the CDR3 is TGTGCCAGCTCACCAAGAGGGGACGACACTGAAGCTTTCTTT.

This chain joins TRBV25-1 and TRBJ1-2; the D is unclear. Trimming removed 3 bases at V and 9 bases at J, with 14 bases between. The CDR3 consists of 13 residues. Germline V CDR1 and CDR2: MGHDK, SYGVNS. The CDR3 region has the DNA TGTGCCAGCAGTGACCCTGGTCCGCCCCGCTACACCTTC. Translating gives CASSDPGPPRYTF.

The gene calls are TRBV4-2 and TRBJ2-7; TRBD2 matches at 7 bases. Trimming cost V 0 bases and J 3 bases; bases outside gene matches: 5. Germline V gives CDR1 LGHNA, CDR2 YNFKEQ. CDR3 length: 15 amino acids. CDR3 sequence reads: CASSQDLAANYEQYF. In DNA form, the CDR3 reads TGTGCCAGCAGCCAAGATCTAGCGGCTAACTACGAGCAGTACTTC.

V is TRBV5-4 and J is TRBJ2-7; the D gene is possibly TRBD2 (5 bases). The CDR3 spans 16 residues. The germline V and J ends were trimmed by 4 bases and 5 bases, with 22 bases remaining between them. The germline CDR1 and CDR2 sequences are SGHNT and YYREEE (reference sequence). CDR3 nucleotide sequence: TGTGCCAGCAGCCCCGGCGGGCTAGCAGACATTCACGAGCAGTACTTC. The encoded protein is CASSPGGLADIHEQYF.

This chain uses TRBV2 with TRBJ2-7; 8 bases match TRBD1. V shed 4 bases, J shed 3 bases, and the junction held 5 bases outside the gene matches. The CDR3 is 14 residues long. From germline, CDR1 is SNHLY and CDR2 FYNNEI. The DNA of the CDR3 is TGTGCCAGCAGTGGGACAGGGAAGGGCTACGAGCAGTACTTC. Residues: CASSGTGKGYEQYF. Together with reference TRBV2 and TRBJ2-7, the CDR3 gives the full variable domain: EPEVTQTPSHQVTQMGQEVILRCVPISNHLYFYWYRQILGQKVEFLVSFYNNEISEKSEIFDDQFSVERPDGSNFTLKIRSTKLEDSAMYFCASSGTGKGYEQYFGPGTRLTVT.